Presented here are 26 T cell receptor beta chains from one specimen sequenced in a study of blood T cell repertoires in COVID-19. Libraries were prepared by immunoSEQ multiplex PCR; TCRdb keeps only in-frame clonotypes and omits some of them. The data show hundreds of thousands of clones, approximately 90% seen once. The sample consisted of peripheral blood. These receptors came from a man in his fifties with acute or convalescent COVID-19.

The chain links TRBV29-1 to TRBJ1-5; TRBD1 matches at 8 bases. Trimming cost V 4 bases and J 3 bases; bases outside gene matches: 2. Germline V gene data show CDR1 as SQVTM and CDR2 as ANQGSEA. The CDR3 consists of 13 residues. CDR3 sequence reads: CSVGTGNNQPQHF. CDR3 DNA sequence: TGCAGCGTTGGGACAGGGAACAATCAGCCCCAGCATTTT.

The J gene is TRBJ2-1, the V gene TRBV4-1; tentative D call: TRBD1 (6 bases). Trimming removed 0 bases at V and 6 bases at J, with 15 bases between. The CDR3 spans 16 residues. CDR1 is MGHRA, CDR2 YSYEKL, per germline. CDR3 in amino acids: CASSQDRVRGGNEQFF. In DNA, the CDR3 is TGCGCCAGCAGCCAAGATCGAGTCAGGGGTGGCAATGAGCAGTTCTTC.

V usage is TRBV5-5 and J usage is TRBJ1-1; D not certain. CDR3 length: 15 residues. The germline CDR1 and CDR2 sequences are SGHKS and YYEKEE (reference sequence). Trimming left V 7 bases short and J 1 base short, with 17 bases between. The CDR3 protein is CASSSRGTENTEAFF. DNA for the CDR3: TGTGCCAGCTCTTCCCGGGGAACAGAGAACACTGAAGCTTTCTTT.

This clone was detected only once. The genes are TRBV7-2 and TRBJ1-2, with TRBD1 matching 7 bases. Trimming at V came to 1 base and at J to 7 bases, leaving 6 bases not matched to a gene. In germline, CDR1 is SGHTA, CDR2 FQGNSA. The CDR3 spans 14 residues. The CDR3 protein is CASSLGGGAGGYTF. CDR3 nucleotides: TGTGCCAGCAGCTTAGGAGGGGGCGCCGGTGGCTACACCTTC.

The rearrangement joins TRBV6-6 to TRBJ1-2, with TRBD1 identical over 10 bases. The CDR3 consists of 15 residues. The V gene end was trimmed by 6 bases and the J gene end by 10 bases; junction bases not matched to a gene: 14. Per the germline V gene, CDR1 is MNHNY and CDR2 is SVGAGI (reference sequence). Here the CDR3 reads CASRTTGTGVPVYTF. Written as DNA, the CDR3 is TGTGCCAGCAGGACCACCGGGACAGGGGTTCCAGTCTACACCTTC.

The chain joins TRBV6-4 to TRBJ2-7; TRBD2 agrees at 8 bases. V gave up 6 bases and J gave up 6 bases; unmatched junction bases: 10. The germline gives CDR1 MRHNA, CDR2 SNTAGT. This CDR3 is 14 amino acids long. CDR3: CASRTGTSHFEQYF. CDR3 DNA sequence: TGTGCCAGCAGAACCGGGACTAGTCATTTCGAGCAGTACTTC.

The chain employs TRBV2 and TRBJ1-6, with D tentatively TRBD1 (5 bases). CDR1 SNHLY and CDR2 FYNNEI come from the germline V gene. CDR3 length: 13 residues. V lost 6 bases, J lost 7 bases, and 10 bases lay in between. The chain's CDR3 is CASSSQGNSPLHF. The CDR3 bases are TGTGCCAGCAGCTCCCAGGGAAATTCACCCCTCCACTTT.

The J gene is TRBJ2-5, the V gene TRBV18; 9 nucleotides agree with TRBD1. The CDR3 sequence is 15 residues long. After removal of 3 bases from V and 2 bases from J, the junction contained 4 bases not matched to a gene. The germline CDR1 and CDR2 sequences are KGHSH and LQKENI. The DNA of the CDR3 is TGTGCCAGCTCACCCCTCGGGACAGGGCAAGAGACCCAGTACTTC. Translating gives CASSPLGTGQETQYF. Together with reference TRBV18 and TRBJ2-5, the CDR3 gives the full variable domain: NAGVMQNPRHLVRRRGQEARLRCSPMKGHSHVYWYRQLPEEGLKFMVYLQKENIIDESGMPKERFSAEFPKEGPSILRIQQVVRGDSAAYFCASSPLGTGQETQYFGPGTRLLVL.

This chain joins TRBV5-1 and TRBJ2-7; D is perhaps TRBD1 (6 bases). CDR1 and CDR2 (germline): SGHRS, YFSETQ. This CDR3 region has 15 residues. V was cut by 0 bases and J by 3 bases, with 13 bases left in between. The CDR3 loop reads CASSLEGGAGYEQYF. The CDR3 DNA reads TGCGCCAGCAGCTTGGAAGGGGGTGCTGGCTACGAGCAGTACTTC.

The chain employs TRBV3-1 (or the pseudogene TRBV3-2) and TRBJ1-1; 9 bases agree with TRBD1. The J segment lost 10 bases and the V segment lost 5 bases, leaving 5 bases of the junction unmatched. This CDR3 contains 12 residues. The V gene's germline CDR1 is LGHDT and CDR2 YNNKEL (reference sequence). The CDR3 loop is CASSATGGSAFF. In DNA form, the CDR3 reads TGTGCCAGCAGCGCTACAGGGGGCTCAGCTTTCTTT.

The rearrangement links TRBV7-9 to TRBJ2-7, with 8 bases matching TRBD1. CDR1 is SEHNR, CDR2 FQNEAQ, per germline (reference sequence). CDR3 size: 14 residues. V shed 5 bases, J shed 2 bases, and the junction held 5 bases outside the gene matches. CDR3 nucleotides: TGTGCCAGCAGCCCCAACAGGGGGACCTACGAGCAGTACTTC. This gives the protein CASSPNRGTYEQYF.

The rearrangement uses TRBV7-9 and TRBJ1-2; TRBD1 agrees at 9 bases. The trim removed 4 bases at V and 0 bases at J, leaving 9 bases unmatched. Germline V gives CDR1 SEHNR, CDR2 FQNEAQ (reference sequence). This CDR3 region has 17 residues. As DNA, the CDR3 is TGTGCCAGCAGCTCGCCCGGGACAGGGAACCCTAACTATGGCTACACCTTC. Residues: CASSSPGTGNPNYGYTF.

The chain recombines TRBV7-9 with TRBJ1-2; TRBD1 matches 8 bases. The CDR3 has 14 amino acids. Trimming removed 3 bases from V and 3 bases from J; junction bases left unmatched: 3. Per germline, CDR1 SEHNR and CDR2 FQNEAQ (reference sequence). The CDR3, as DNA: TGTGCCAGCAGCTTTGGACAGGGAGACTATGGCTACACCTTC. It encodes CASSFGQGDYGYTF.

The DNA of the CDR3 is TGTGCCAGCAGCTCCCAGACAGGGACCCTCTACGAGCAGTACTTC. This codes for CASSSQTGTLYEQYF. The V gene is TRBV7-9, the J gene TRBJ2-7; 7 bases agree with TRBD1. The trim removed 4 bases at V and 3 bases at J, leaving 9 bases unmatched. This CDR3 has 15 amino acids. Germline CDR1 and CDR2: SEHNR and FQNEAQ (reference sequence).

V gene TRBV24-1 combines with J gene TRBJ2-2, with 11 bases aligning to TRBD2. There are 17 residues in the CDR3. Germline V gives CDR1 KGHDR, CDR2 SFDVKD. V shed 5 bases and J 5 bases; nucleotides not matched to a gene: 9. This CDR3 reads CATSAPPGLAATGELFF. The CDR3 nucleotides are TGTGCCACCAGTGCCCCTCCGGGACTAGCGGCAACCGGGGAGCTGTTTTTT.

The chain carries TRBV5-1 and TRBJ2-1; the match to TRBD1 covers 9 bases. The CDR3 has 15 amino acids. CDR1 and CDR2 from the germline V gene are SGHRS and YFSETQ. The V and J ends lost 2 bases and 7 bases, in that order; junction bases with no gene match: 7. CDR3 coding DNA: TGCGCCAGCAGCTTTACAGGGGGCGCACTGAATGAGCAGTTCTTC. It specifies CASSFTGGALNEQFF.

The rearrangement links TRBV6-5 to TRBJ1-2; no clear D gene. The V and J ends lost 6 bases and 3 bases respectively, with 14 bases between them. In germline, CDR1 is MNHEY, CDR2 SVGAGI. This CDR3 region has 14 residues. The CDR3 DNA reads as TGTGCCAGCAGGGACTCAGCGGTGTACTATGGCTACACCTTC. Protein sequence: CASRDSAVYYGYTF.

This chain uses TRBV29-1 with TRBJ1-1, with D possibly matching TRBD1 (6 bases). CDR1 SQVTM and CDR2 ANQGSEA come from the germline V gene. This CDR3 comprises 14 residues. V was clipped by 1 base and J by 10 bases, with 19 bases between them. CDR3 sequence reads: CSVEVLGAGDGAFF. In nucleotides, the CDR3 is TGCAGCGTTGAAGTTCTTGGGGCAGGGGATGGAGCTTTCTTT. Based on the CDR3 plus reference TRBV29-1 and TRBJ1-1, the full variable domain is SAVISQKPSRDICQRGTSLTIQCQVDSQVTMMFWYRQQPGQSLTLIATANQGSEATYESGFVIDKFPISRPNLTFSTLTVSNMSPEDSSIYLCSVEVLGAGDGAFFGQGTRLTVV.

CDR3 in amino acids: CASSFRTRGIYNEQFF. The CDR3 nucleotides read TGTGCCAGCAGCTTCCGGACTCGAGGGATTTACAATGAGCAGTTCTTC. The rearrangement uses TRBV3-1 (or the pseudogene TRBV3-2) and TRBJ2-1; TRBD2 might be the D (5 bases). The germline CDR1 and CDR2 sequences are LGHDT and YNNKEL (reference sequence). The CDR3 covers 16 residues. V was cut by 5 bases and J by 4 bases, with 18 bases left in between.

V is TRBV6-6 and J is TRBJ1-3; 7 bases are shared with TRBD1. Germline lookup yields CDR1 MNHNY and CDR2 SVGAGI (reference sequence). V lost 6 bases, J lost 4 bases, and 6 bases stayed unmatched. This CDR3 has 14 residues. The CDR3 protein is CASRRDSAGNTIYF. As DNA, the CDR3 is TGTGCCAGCAGGAGGGACAGCGCGGGAAACACCATATATTTT.

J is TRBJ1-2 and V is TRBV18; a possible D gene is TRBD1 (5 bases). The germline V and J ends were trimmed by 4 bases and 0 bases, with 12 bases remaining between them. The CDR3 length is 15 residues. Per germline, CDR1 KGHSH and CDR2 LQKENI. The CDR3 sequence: CASSQSGTANYGYTF. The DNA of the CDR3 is TGTGCCAGCTCACAGTCAGGGACTGCTAACTATGGCTACACCTTC.

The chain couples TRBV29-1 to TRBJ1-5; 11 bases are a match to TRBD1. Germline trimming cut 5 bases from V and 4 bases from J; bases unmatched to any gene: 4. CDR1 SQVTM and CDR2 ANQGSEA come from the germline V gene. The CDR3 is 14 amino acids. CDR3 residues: CSVSGTGGNQPQHF. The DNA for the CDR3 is TGCAGCGTTTCCGGGACAGGGGGAAATCAGCCCCAGCATTTT.

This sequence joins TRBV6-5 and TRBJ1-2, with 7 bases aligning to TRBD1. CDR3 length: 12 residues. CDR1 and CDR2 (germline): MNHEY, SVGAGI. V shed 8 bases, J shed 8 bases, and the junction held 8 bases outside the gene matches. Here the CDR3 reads CASSRQGGGYTF. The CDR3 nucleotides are TGTGCCAGCTCCCGACAGGGAGGCGGCTACACCTTC.

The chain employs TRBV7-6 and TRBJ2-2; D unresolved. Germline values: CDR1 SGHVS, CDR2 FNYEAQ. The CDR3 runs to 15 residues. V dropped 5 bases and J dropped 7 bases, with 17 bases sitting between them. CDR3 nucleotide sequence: TGTGCCAGCAGCGAAGGTAGCTGGGTTGGCGGGGAGCTGTTTTTT. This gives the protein CASSEGSWVGGELFF.

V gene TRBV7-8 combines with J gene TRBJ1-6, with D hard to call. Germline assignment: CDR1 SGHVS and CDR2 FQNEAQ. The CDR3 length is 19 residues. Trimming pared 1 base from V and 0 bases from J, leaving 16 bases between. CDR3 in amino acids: CASSLVGSRSSSYNSPLHF. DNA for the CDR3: TGTGCCAGCAGCTTAGTGGGCAGTCGTTCAAGCTCCTATAATTCACCCCTCCACTTT.

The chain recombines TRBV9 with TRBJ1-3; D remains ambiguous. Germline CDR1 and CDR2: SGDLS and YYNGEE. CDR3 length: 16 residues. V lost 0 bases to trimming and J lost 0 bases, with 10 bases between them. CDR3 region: CASSVEIGSSGNTIYF. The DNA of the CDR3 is TGTGCCAGCAGCGTAGAGATCGGGAGCTCTGGAAACACCATATATTTT.